The 8 T cell receptor beta chains in this list originate from one sample, sequenced in a study of CD8+CD57+ T cells in acquired aplastic anemia. Genomic DNA acted as the template from which TCR beta VDJ combination and CDR3 sequence profiling were carried out. TCRdb processed the reads anew with MiXCR; each CDR3 protein has one entry. This table has 200,000 to 250,000 distinct CDR3 sequences, roughly 35% appearing once. Sample: sorted CD4+, CD8+, or CD8+CD57+ T cells (not recorded which) from PBMCs. These receptors all stem from a human donor in good health, serving as a control.

This clonotype was seen only a few times. The V call is TRBV12-3 or TRBV12-4, the J call TRBJ1-5; 7 bases agree with TRBD1. J was trimmed by 0 bases and V by 2 bases; bases with no gene match: 10. The CDR3 runs 18 residues. The CDR3 nucleotides are TGTGCCAGCAGTTTACATCGACAGGGCAGAGATAGCAATCAGCCCCAGCATTTT. Residues: CASSLHRQGRDSNQPQHF.

Notes on this clonotype: A read error may produce the germline difference seen at one junction end. The chain links TRBV24-1 to TRBJ2-1; 8 bases map to TRBD2. The germline V gene encodes CDR1 KGHDR and CDR2 SFDVKD. The CDR3 has 17 residues. The CDR3 reads CATRDALAGTSYNEQFF. The CDR3 DNA reads TGCGCCACCAGGGATGCCTTAGCGGGGACCTCCTACAATGAGCAGTTCTTC.

Regarding this clonotype: A much larger clone lies one base from this, so it may be a read error. J is TRBJ2-5 and V is TRBV7-6; D is possibly TRBD1 (7 bases). This CDR3 comprises 16 residues. The germline V gene has CDR1 SGHVS and CDR2 FNYEAQ. V shed 5 bases and J shed 9 bases, with 25 bases lying between them. CDR3 amino acids: CASSPRQGSIGEAQYF. In DNA, the CDR3 is TGTGCCAGCAGCCCGCGACAGGGTTCTATAGGGGAGGCCCAGTACTTC.

The chain links TRBV29-1 to TRBJ1-2, with unresolved D. The CDR3 spans 12 residues. Germline lookup yields CDR1 SQVTM and CDR2 ANQGSEA. Deletions cut 8 bases from V and 5 bases from J, with 15 bases between. CDR3 protein: CSSYSSGYGYTF. The CDR3 nucleotides read TGCAGCAGTTACTCGAGCGGATATGGCTACACCTTC. Full variable domain (rest looked up from reference TRBV29-1 and TRBJ1-2): SAVISQKPSRDICQRGTSLTIQCQVDSQVTMMFWYRQQPGQSLTLIATANQGSEATYESGFVIDKFPISRPNLTFSTLTVSNMSPEDSSIYLCSSYSSGYGYTFGSGTRLTVV.

There are many counts of this clonotype. The chain is built from TRBV4-3 and TRBJ1-2; D is perhaps TRBD1 (5 bases). V dropped 4 bases and J dropped 14 bases, with 26 bases sitting between them. Germline V gene lookup returns CDR1 LGHNA and CDR2 YSLEER. The CDR3 totals 15 residues. CDR3 in DNA: TGCGCCAGCAGCCGTACGGGGGGGGACGCCCTTGAGAGGACCTTC. It codes for CASSRTGGDALERTF.

This chain links TRBV5-8 with TRBJ1-1; maybe TRBD1 (5 bases). The CDR3 totals 14 residues. V was trimmed by 1 base and J by 4 bases, leaving 11 bases between them. Germline CDR1 reads SGHTS; CDR2 reads YDEGEE. CDR3 nucleotide sequence: TGTGCCAGCAGCTTGTTCCCGGGGACCACTGAAGCTTTCTTT. This sequence encodes CASSLFPGTTEAFF. The whole variable domain, filled in from reference TRBV5-8 and TRBJ1-1, reads EAGVTQSPTHLIKTRGQQATLRCSPISGHTSVYWYQQALGLGLQFLLWYDEGEERNRGNFPPRFSGRQFPNYSSELNVNALELEDSALYLCASSLFPGTTEAFFGQGTRLTVV.

This clonotype has a handful of counts. The CDR3 ends on some other residue instead of the conserved phenylalanine or tryptophan, so this is likely a read error. The limits of the CDR3 on the DNA are not certain, so only TCRdb's listed CDR3 is given. This chain uses TRBV10-3 with TRBJ2-7; TRBD2, the D gene given by the table, was not confirmed from the DNA. The CDR3 spans 11 amino acids, including both terminal residues. Germline assignment: CDR1 ENHRY and CDR2 SYGVKD. CDR3 sequence: CAISESGQGLT.

As concerns this clonotype: This may be a read error: a much more frequent sequence differs by one nucleotide. The rearrangement links TRBV2 to TRBJ2-4; 7 bases align to TRBD1. The CDR3 runs 14 residues. CDR1 is SNHLY and CDR2 is FYNNEI in the germline V gene. J was trimmed by 4 bases and V by 7 bases; bases with no gene match: 7. As DNA, the CDR3 is TGTGCCAGCAACGACAGGGCAACTAAAAACATTCAGTACTTC. It yields the protein CASNDRATKNIQYF.